These T cell receptor beta chains were read from a single sample in a study of cytomegalovirus exposure and HLA in healthy donors. Sequencing was performed with immunoSEQ multiplex PCR; in TCRdb, only in-frame clones are kept and a portion is missing. Among approximately 120,000 clones listed, 76% were seen once. Sequenced material: PBMCs. The receptors derive from a man aged 45 to 65 in good health and CMV-seronegative. The conserved cysteine and the conserved F or W are not part of the CDR3 here. Fields, in order: V gene, J gene, CDR3 protein.

v_call: TRBV7-9
j_call: TRBJ2-7
cdr3_aa: ASSLREAYEQY

v_call: TRBV5-6
j_call: TRBJ2-1
cdr3_aa: ASRGRGNNEQF

v_call: TRBV19
j_call: TRBJ1-4
cdr3_aa: ASRGARLSFATNEKLF

v_call: TRBV9
j_call: TRBJ2-1
cdr3_aa: ASSVSGDEQF

v_call: TRBV25-1
j_call: TRBJ2-3
cdr3_aa: ASTSGGGSFIDTDTQY

v_call: TRBV19
j_call: TRBJ2-5
cdr3_aa: ASSTGASGGHQAQY

v_call: TRBV6-1
j_call: TRBJ2-6
cdr3_aa: ASSEVSLAGSGANVLT

v_call: TRBV6-1
j_call: TRBJ2-3
cdr3_aa: ATVNRGLPADTQY

v_call: TRBV18
j_call: TRBJ1-1
cdr3_aa: ASSPRDLNTEAF

v_call: TRBV5-4
j_call: TRBJ1-1
cdr3_aa: ASSSDPVGDTEAF

v_call: TRBV15
j_call: TRBJ2-5
cdr3_aa: ATSPGGDAETQY

v_call: TRBV7-3
j_call: TRBJ1-2
cdr3_aa: ATPSRTSDYGYT

v_call: TRBV27
j_call: TRBJ1-6
cdr3_aa: ASSFFRNSPLH

v_call: TRBV19
j_call: TRBJ1-2
cdr3_aa: ASSINIDSYGYT

v_call: TRBV4-3
j_call: TRBJ2-2
cdr3_aa: ASSQDPYRWSGDTGELF

v_call: TRBV6-1
j_call: TRBJ1-1
cdr3_aa: ASSEQGATEAF

v_call: TRBV18
j_call: TRBJ2-3
cdr3_aa: ASSPASGGGQFTDTQY

v_call: TRBV7-2
j_call: TRBJ1-3
cdr3_aa: ASSFGPDRVGNTIY

v_call: TRBV7-8
j_call: TRBJ1-2
cdr3_aa: ASSLAGEGYT

v_call: TRBV5-1
j_call: TRBJ1-1
cdr3_aa: ASSSGQGARMTEAF

v_call: TRBV25-1
j_call: TRBJ2-3
cdr3_aa: ASSGGGGGPDTQY

v_call: TRBV9
j_call: TRBJ2-3
cdr3_aa: ASEGGSPSTDTQY

v_call: TRBV4-1
j_call: TRBJ2-2
cdr3_aa: ASSTSNRGQTGELF

v_call: TRBV10-2
j_call: TRBJ1-1
cdr3_aa: ASSDQGFDTEAF

v_call: TRBV5-1
j_call: TRBJ1-1
cdr3_aa: ASSLRGGTEAF

v_call: TRBV2
j_call: TRBJ1-4
cdr3_aa: ASSQGQRDEKLF

v_call: TRBV5-4
j_call: TRBJ2-6
cdr3_aa: ASSPLGQGFRANVLT

v_call: TRBV19
j_call: TRBJ2-1
cdr3_aa: ASSILRGQHYNEQF

v_call: TRBV30
j_call: TRBJ1-3
cdr3_aa: AWSAARTGNTIY

v_call: TRBV6-6
j_call: TRBJ1-1
cdr3_aa: ASSSLGTGNTEAF

v_call: TRBV7-9
j_call: TRBJ1-3
cdr3_aa: ASSSLHRDRGSGNTIY

v_call: TRBV4-3
j_call: TRBJ1-3
cdr3_aa: ASSQLGQSSGNTIY

v_call: TRBV4-1
j_call: TRBJ1-2
cdr3_aa: ASSQFDRAYGYT

v_call: TRBV5-5
j_call: TRBJ2-5
cdr3_aa: ASSLSLQETQY

v_call: TRBV2
j_call: TRBJ2-7
cdr3_aa: ATQGTGSFHEQY

v_call: TRBV7-9
j_call: TRBJ1-1
cdr3_aa: ASSLNQGTNTEAF

v_call: TRBV7-9
j_call: TRBJ2-1
cdr3_aa: ASSLGVGLAGGWQF

v_call: TRBV11-2
j_call: TRBJ2-1
cdr3_aa: ASRGLAGEFNEQF

v_call: TRBV18
j_call: TRBJ1-1
cdr3_aa: ASSPLDRVNTEAF

v_call: TRBV9
j_call: TRBJ2-2
cdr3_aa: ASSVVDSNTGELF

v_call: TRBV5-4
j_call: TRBJ2-5
cdr3_aa: AIRGGTAGYETQY

v_call: TRBV5-1
j_call: TRBJ1-6
cdr3_aa: ASSLGQGRFGPASPLH

v_call: TRBV5-8
j_call: TRBJ1-1
cdr3_aa: ASSLGTGDDRRAF

v_call: TRBV4-1
j_call: TRBJ1-5
cdr3_aa: ASSQDGGIGNQPQH

v_call: TRBV29-1
j_call: TRBJ2-3
cdr3_aa: SVESGRDGDTQY

v_call: TRBV7-2
j_call: TRBJ2-3
cdr3_aa: ASSSSGGAFTVTQY

v_call: TRBV9
j_call: TRBJ2-3
cdr3_aa: ASRKGARDTDTQY